This TCR beta chain stems from a study of Ad26.COV2.S vaccination and SARS-CoV-2 variants. Looking at the study overall: The study gave Ad26.COV2.S intramuscularly, once or twice 56 days apart.

The repertoire was sequenced with immunoSEQ multiplex PCR; TCRdb's copy has only in-frame clones and lacks some. This table has 300,000 to 400,000 clones, 70% to 90% appearing once. Described treatment: 15 to 20 received Ad26.COV2.S at low or high dose, single or two shots; 5 received placebo; per-sample allocation not given. Specimens were obtained on day 63 following the first vaccine or placebo injection. What was given as vaccine was an Ad26 vector encoding Wuhan-strain SARS-CoV-2 spike. Trimming removed 5 bases from V and 8 bases from J, with 24 bases in between. The germline gives CDR1 SGHVS, CDR2 FQNEAQ. CDR3 length: 16 residues.

This receptor was obtained from a person aged 18-65 years who received the Ad26.COV2.S COVID-19 vaccine or a placebo. The material sequenced was peripheral blood, taken in a trial of Ad26.COV2.S vaccine versus placebo. This chain links TRBV7-8 with TRBJ1-2; tentative D call: TRBD1 (5 bases). The CDR3 DNA is TGTGCCAGCAGCGAGAAACCCTCCGGGACCGCCGCGGGCTACACCTTC. This gives the protein CASSEKPSGTAAGYTF.